This entry lists 21 T cell receptor beta chains sequenced from one sample in a study of T cell clonality in common variable immunodeficiency. Libraries were prepared by immunoSEQ multiplex PCR; TCRdb keeps only in-frame clonotypes and omits some of them. This sample comprises some 38,000 clones, none seen once only. Input material: peripheral blood mononuclear cells. The receptors shown here come from a person between 18 and 75 years old in good health.

On this clone: The CDR3 end is not reached by the read, which stops 3 residues before it; the germline J gene fills it in. This rearrangement joins TRBV7-2 to TRBJ1-2; possible D gene TRBD1, 5 bases. Germline V gene data show CDR1 as SGHTA and CDR2 as FQGNSA. The CDR3 spans 15 residues. Incomplete CDR3 DNA: TGTGCCAGCAGCTTACAGGGACTTGCTTCCTACGAC. Translating it yields CASSLQGLASYD. The whole CDR3 is CASSLQGLASYDYTF.

This clone was seen at least ten times. Read coverage stops 3 residues before the CDR3 terminus; the germline J gene supplies the remainder. The J gene is TRBJ2-5, the V gene TRBV19, with D perhaps TRBD1 (5 bases). The CDR3 extends over 13 amino acids. Trimming took off 3 bases at V and 5 bases at J, with 10 bases between the two ends. Germline V gene data show CDR1 as LNHDA and CDR2 as SQIVND (reference sequence). CDR3 DNA (partial): TGTGCCAGTAGTATTGGGGCCCGGGAGACC. Protein sequence: CASSIGARET. The entire CDR3 sequence reads CASSIGARETQYF.

Concerning this clone itself: The sequence runs out 3 residues before the end of the CDR3; the remainder is reconstructed from the germline J gene. The J gene is TRBJ1-6, the V gene TRBV6-4, with D perhaps matching TRBD1 (5 bases). This CDR3 spans 14 amino acids. CDR1 MRHNA and CDR2 SNTAGT come from the germline V gene. V dropped 3 bases and J dropped 7 bases, with 10 bases sitting between them. The CDR3 DNA, read in part, is TGTGCCAGCAGTGAAGAGGGGATGAATTCACCC. The encoded protein is CASSEEGMNSP. The entire CDR3 is CASSEEGMNSPLHF.

This clone came up a few times. Partial CDR3 DNA: TGTGCCAGCACCCCAGGGTGGAGTTCACCG. Amino acids: CASTPGWSSP. The CDR3 as a whole reads CASTPGWSSPLFF. The rearrangement links TRBV7-2 to TRBJ2-2; the D gene is possibly TRBD1 (5 bases). Coverage ceases 3 residues before the CDR3 finishes, and the germline J gene fills in the end. The CDR3 consists of 13 residues. In germline, CDR1 is SGHTA, CDR2 FQGNSA.

In this sample, this clone turned up many times. The CDR3 extends 3 residues past the end of the read, so its final part is completed from the germline J gene. J is TRBJ2-1 and V is TRBV13; 10 bases align to TRBD2. Unmatched junction bases numbered 6, after V lost 2 bases and J lost 5 bases. Germline V CDR1 and CDR2: PRHDT, FYEKMQ (reference sequence). This CDR3 is 16 amino acids long. The CDR3 protein is CASSLSRTSGNNEQFF. CDR3 bases read: TGTGCCAGCAGCTTATCCAGGACTAGCGGTAACAATGAG.

This clone was seen a few times. The read ends 3 residues shy of where the CDR3 ends; the end is completed using the germline J gene. The chain has TRBV18 and TRBJ1-2; 11 positions match TRBD1. Germline lookup yields CDR1 KGHSH and CDR2 LQKENI. This CDR3 spans 15 amino acids. CDR3 sequence reads: CASSPRTGGADDYTF. The sequenced CDR3 bases are TGTGCCAGCTCACCCCGGACAGGGGGCGCGGACGAC.

The table lists this clone with many counts. The CDR3 end falls 3 residues outside the read, so it is completed with the germline J gene. The genes are TRBV20-1 and TRBJ2-1; 7 nucleotides align to TRBD1. CDR1 and CDR2 from the germline V gene are DFQATT and SNEGSKA (reference sequence). CDR3 length: 13 residues. Unmatched junction bases numbered 7, after V lost 2 bases and J lost 9 bases. CDR3 residues: CSARQTGFGEQFF. CDR3 bases read: TGCAGTGCTAGACAGACAGGGTTCGGTGAG.

This clone has ten or more counts. The read ends 3 residues early relative to the CDR3; the germline J gene fills the gap. The V gene is TRBV7-9, the J gene TRBJ1-1, with TRBD1 matching 7 bases. The CDR3 has 15 residues. Germline V gives CDR1 SEHNR, CDR2 FQNEAQ (reference sequence). The V segment lost 3 bases and the J segment 0 bases; nucleotides outside the gene matches: 4. CDR3 DNA, as far as it was read: TGTGCCAGCAGCTTCGACAGGGACATGAACACTGAA. Amino acids: CASSFDRDMNTE. The full CDR3 reads CASSFDRDMNTEAFF. Using reference TRBV7-9 and TRBJ1-1 for the parts outside the CDR3, the full variable domain is DTGVSQNPRHKITKRGQNVTFRCDPISEHNRLYWYRQTLGQGPEFLTYFQNEAQLEKSRLLSDRFSAERPKGSFSTLEIQRTEQGDSAMYLCASSFDRDMNTEAFFGQGTRLTVV.

This clone was seen ten or more times. Sequencing ends 3 residues short of the CDR3 end; the germline J gene provides the rest. The chain is built from TRBV5-6 and TRBJ2-7; the D gene is possibly TRBD1 (5 bases). Germline CDR1 and CDR2: SGHDT and YYEEEE. The germline V and J ends were trimmed by 3 bases and 6 bases, with 16 bases remaining between them. The CDR3 loop spans 14 amino acids. CDR3: CASSSQRWGGEQYF. The sequenced CDR3 bases are TGTGCCAGCAGCTCCCAGAGGTGGGGCGGCGAG.

This clone was recorded a few times. The CDR3 end lies 3 residues beyond the end of the read and is filled in from the germline J gene. V is TRBV19 and J is TRBJ1-2, with 7 bases matching TRBD1. This CDR3 region has 14 residues. The V gene's germline CDR1 is LNHDA and CDR2 SQIVND (reference sequence). The CDR3 region is CASSIVLDRHDYTF. CDR3 DNA (partial): TGTGCCAGTAGTATAGTTCTGGACAGGCACGAC.

This clone has ten or more counts. Read coverage stops 3 residues before the CDR3 terminus; the germline J gene supplies the remainder. The same CDR3 can be traced to other DNA sequences in this sample. The genes are TRBV18 and TRBJ2-7; a possible D gene is TRBD1 (6 bases). CDR3 size: 15 residues. Germline V gives CDR1 KGHSH, CDR2 LQKENI. The germline V and J ends were trimmed by 1 base and 0 bases, with 10 bases remaining between them. The chain's CDR3 is CASSPRQGSSYEQYF. The part of the CDR3 DNA that was read is TGTGCCAGCTCACCACGGCAGGGGAGCTCCTACGAG.

In this sample, this clone turned up many times. Read data end 3 residues before the CDR3 end; the end is taken from the germline J gene. The chain joins TRBV4-2 to TRBJ1-5; D ambiguous. Per germline, CDR1 LGHNA and CDR2 YNFKEQ. The CDR3 sequence is 16 residues long. V was clipped by 0 bases and J by 3 bases, with 12 bases between them. The CDR3 region is CASSQDIGIANQPQHF. Partial CDR3 DNA: TGTGCCAGCAGCCAAGACATCGGTATAGCCAATCAGCCC.

This clone turned up a few times. The sequenced CDR3 bases are TGCAGTGCTAGAGCCTGGGGGACAGACCAAGAGACG. Protein sequence: CSARAWGTDQET. The full CDR3 protein is CSARAWGTDQETQYF. The V call is TRBV20-1, the J call TRBJ2-3, with 7 nucleotides matching TRBD1. The read gets to within 3 residues of the CDR3 end, and the germline J gene fills in the rest. CDR1 is DFQATT, CDR2 SNEGSKA, per germline (reference sequence). The CDR3 runs to 15 residues.

This clone was picked up a small number of times. The CDR3 end is not reached by the read, which stops 3 residues before it; the germline J gene fills it in. This chain links TRBV30 with TRBJ2-4; TRBD2 matches 8 bases. The V gene's germline CDR1 is GTSNPN and CDR2 SVGIG (reference sequence). There are 14 residues in the CDR3. The covered CDR3 bases are TGTGCCTGGAGTACTCGGGGGGGCAACTATGGT. Residues: CAWSTRGGNYG. The CDR3 in full is CAWSTRGGNYGQYF.

For this clone: A read error may account for a junction end that differs from germline. The read terminates 3 residues before the CDR3 end, so the remaining end is supplied by the germline J gene. The chain employs TRBV30 and TRBJ1-3; D is unclear. Germline V gene data show CDR1 as GTSNPN and CDR2 as SVGIG (reference sequence). CDR3 size: 11 residues. CDR3 DNA, as far as it was read: TGTGCCTGGAATACCGCCAACACG. This sequence encodes CAWNTANT. Given in full, the CDR3 is CAWNTANTIYF.

The table lists this clone with many counts. The sequence runs out 3 residues before the end of the CDR3; the remainder is reconstructed from the germline J gene. This sequence joins TRBV6-1 and TRBJ1-6; D is uncertain. The CDR3 is 14 amino acids. The V end lost 1 base, the J end lost 6 bases, and 7 bases lay between the germline ends. Germline lookup yields CDR1 MNHNS and CDR2 SASEGT. The part of the CDR3 DNA that was read is TGTGCCAGCAGTGAAGACACGCTTAATTCACCC. Protein sequence: CASSEDTLNSP. The full CDR3 reads CASSEDTLNSPLHF.

This clone was seen many times. The CDR3 extends 3 residues past the end of the read, so its final part is completed from the germline J gene. V gene TRBV20-1 combines with J gene TRBJ2-3, with D unclear. CDR3 size: 14 residues. Trimming pared 1 base from V and 0 bases from J, leaving 8 bases between. Germline CDR1 is DFQATT and CDR2 is SNEGSKA (reference sequence). The CDR3 protein is CSARAGRSTDTQYF. The CDR3 bases that were read are TGCAGTGCTAGAGCAGGTCGTAGCACAGATACG.

A remark on this clone: From the germline J gene comes the end of the CDR3, since the read stops 3 residues before it. The V and J genes are TRBV7-2 and TRBJ2-3, with D possibly TRBD1 on 5 matching bases. This CDR3 contains 14 residues. V lost 5 bases to trimming and J lost 0 bases, with 9 bases between them. Germline V gives CDR1 SGHTA, CDR2 FQGNSA. The CDR3 loop reads CASSPGASTDTQYF. CDR3 bases read: TGTGCCAGCAGCCCTGGGGCTAGCACAGATACG. Full variable domain (rest looked up from reference TRBV7-2 and TRBJ2-3): GAGVSQSPSNKVTEKGKDVELRCDPISGHTALYWYRQSLGQGLEFLIYFQGNSAPDKSGLPSDRFSAERTGGSVSTLTIQRTQQEDSAVYLCASSPGASTDTQYFGPGTRLTVL.

This clone was recorded at least ten times. The read ends 3 residues early relative to the CDR3; the germline J gene fills the gap. The gene calls are TRBV6-2 or TRBV6-3 and TRBJ1-5; TRBD1 matches 8 bases. Germline CDR1 is MNHEY and CDR2 is SVGEGT. Unmatched junction bases numbered 7, after V lost 6 bases and J lost 6 bases. The CDR3 extends over 14 amino acids. Partial CDR3 DNA: TGTGCCAGCAGGAAACAGGGGGACGGTCAGCCC. Translated, it gives CASRKQGDGQP. The full-length CDR3 reads as CASRKQGDGQPQHF.

This clone has ten or more counts. Coverage ceases 3 residues before the CDR3 finishes, and the germline J gene fills in the end. The rearrangement uses TRBV6-1 and TRBJ2-1; 9 nucleotides agree with TRBD2. With V trimmed by 3 bases and J by 4 bases, 4 bases remained unmatched. The CDR3 loop spans 15 amino acids. The germline CDR1 and CDR2 sequences are MNHNS and SASEGT. Incomplete CDR3 DNA: TGTGCCAGCAGTGAGCTAGCGGGACTTTACAATGAG. The encoded protein is CASSELAGLYNE. The complete CDR3 reads CASSELAGLYNEQFF.

This clone was observed many times. The read stops 3 residues short of the end of the CDR3; the missing end is completed from the germline J gene. The chain combines TRBV30 with TRBJ2-2; D uncertain. This CDR3 has 12 residues. Germline CDR1 GTSNPN, CDR2 SVGIG (reference sequence). Incomplete CDR3 DNA: TGTGCCTGGAGTGCCGTGGTAGATAGG. The encoded protein is CAWSAVVDR. The CDR3 in full is CAWSAVVDRLFF. Full variable domain (remainder filled in from reference TRBV30 and TRBJ2-2): SQTIHQWPATLVQPVGSPLSLECTVEGTSNPNLYWYRQAAGRGLQLLFYSVGIGQISSEVPQNLSASRPQDRQFILSSKKLLLSDSGFYLCAWSAVVDRLFFGEGSRLTVL.